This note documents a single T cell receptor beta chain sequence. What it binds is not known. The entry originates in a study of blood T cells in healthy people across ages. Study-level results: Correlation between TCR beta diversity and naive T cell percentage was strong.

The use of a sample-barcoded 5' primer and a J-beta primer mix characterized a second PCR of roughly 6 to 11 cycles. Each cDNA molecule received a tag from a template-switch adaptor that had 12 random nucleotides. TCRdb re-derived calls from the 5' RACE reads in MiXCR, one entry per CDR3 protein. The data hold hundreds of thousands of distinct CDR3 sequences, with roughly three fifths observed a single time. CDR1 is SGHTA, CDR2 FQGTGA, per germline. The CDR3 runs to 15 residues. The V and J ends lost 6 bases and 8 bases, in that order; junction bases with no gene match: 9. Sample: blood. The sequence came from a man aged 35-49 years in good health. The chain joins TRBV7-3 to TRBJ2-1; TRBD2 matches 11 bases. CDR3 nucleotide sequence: TGTGCCAGCAGTTCGACTAGCGGGGAATCCGATGAGCAGTTCTTC. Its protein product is CASSSTSGESDEQFF.